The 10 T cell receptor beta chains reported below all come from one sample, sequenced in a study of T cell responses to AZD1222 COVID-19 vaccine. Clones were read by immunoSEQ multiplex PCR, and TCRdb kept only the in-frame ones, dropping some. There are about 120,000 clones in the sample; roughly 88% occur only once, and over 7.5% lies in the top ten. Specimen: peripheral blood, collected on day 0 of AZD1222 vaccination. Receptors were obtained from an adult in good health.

The CDR3 loop reads CASREEGLLNTEAFF. CDR3 coding DNA: TGTGCCAGTAGAGAGGAGGGACTGTTGAACACTGAAGCTTTCTTT. This chain connects TRBV19 to TRBJ1-1, with a tentative D call TRBD1 (5 bases). CDR1 is LNHDA, CDR2 SQIVND, per germline (reference sequence). V was cut by 6 bases and J by 0 bases, with 14 bases left in between. The CDR3 has 15 residues.

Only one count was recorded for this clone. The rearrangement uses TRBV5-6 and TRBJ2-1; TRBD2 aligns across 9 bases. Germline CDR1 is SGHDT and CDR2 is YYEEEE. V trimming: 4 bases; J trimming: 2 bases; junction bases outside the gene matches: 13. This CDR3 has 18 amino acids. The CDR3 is CASSPYRGASGTYNEQFF. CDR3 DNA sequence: TGTGCCAGCAGCCCCTACCGTGGAGCTAGCGGGACCTACAATGAGCAGTTCTTC.

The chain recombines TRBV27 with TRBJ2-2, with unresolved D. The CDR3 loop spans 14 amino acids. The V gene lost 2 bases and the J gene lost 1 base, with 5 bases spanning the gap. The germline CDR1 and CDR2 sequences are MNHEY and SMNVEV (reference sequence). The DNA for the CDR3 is TGTGCCAGCAGTTTACCTCAGAACACCGGGGAGCTGTTTTTT. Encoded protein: CASSLPQNTGELFF.

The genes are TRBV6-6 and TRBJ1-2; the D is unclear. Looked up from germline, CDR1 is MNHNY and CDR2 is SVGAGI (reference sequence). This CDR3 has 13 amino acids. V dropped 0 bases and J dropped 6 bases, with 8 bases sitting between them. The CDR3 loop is CASSYSTPDGYTF. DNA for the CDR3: TGTGCCAGCAGTTACTCGACCCCCGATGGCTACACCTTC.

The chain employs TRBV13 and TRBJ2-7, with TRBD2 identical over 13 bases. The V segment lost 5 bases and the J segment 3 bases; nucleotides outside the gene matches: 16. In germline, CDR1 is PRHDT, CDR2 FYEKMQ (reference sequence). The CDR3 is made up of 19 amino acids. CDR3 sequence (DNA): TGTGCCAGCAGCAAAACCTCCGGGACTAGCGGGGCTAAGGGCTACGAGCAGTACTTC. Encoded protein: CASSKTSGTSGAKGYEQYF.

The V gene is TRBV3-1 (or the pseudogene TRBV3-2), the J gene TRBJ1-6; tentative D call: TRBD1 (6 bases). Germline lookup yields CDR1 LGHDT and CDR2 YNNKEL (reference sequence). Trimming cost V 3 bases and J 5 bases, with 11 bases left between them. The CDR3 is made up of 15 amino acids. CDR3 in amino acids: CASSHLDRDNSPLHF. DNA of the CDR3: TGTGCCAGCAGCCATCTGGACAGAGATAATTCACCCCTCCACTTT.

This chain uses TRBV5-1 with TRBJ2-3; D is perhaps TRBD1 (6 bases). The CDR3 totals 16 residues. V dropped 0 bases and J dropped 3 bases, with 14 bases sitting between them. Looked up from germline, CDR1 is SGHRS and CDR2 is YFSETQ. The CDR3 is CASSLAAGAGTDTQYF. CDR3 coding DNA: TGCGCCAGCAGCTTGGCGGCAGGGGCAGGTACAGATACGCAGTATTTT.

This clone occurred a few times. The CDR3 DNA reads TGTGCCAGCAGCTTGCAGGCAGGGATTCAGCCCCAGCATTTT. It codes for CASSLQAGIQPQHF. The rearrangement joins TRBV5-6 to TRBJ1-5; a possible D gene is TRBD1 (5 bases). The CDR3 consists of 14 residues. In germline, CDR1 is SGHDT, CDR2 YYEEEE. The V and J ends lost 1 base and 6 bases respectively, with 11 bases between them.

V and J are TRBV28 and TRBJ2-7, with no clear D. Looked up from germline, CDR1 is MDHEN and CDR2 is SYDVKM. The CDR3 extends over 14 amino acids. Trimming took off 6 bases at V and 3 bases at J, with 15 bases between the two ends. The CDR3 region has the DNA TGTGCCAGCAGCACCCTGGACGCAAGCTACGAGCAGTACTTC. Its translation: CASSTLDASYEQYF.

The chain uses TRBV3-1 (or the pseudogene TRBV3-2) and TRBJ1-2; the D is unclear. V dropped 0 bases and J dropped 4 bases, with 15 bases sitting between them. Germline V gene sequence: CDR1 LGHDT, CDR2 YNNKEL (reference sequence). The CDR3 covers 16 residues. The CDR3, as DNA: TGTGCCAGCAGCCAAGAGGACCGGGGTACGAGCTATGGCTACACCTTC. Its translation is CASSQEDRGTSYGYTF.